Below, one TCR beta chain is given with its context. Patients of the Seattle cohort, enrolled during active infection, were followed longitudinally. The entry originates in a study of blood T cell repertoires in COVID-19. Deletions cut 5 bases from V and 6 bases from J, with 8 bases between. The CDR3 totals 12 residues. The germline gives CDR1 SGHRS, CDR2 YFSETQ. Here immunoSEQ multiplex PCR was the method, and the copy in TCRdb shows in-frame clones only, minus some. Here the sample spans 380,000 or so clones, approximately 86% being singletons. The rearrangement joins TRBV5-1 to TRBJ2-2; D remains unclear. Specimen: peripheral blood. This clonotype was obtained from a woman in her sixties or seventies with COVID-19, enrolled during active disease. The CDR3 reads CASREQAGELFF. The CDR3 region has the DNA TGCGCCAGCAGGGAGCAAGCCGGGGAGCTGTTTTTT.